This section outlines one T cell receptor (beta chain) sequence together with its context. The data were obtained in a study of OX40 agonist ivuxolimab in advanced cancers. Using immunoSEQ multiplex PCR, the repertoire was profiled, and TCRdb retains in-frame clones only, with some absent. Seen here are under 20,000 clones, about two thirds observed once, and the top ten hold roughly 22%. The TCR originated in an adult with an advanced solid tumor such as melanoma, head and neck, liver or kidney cancer. Sample: CD4+ or CD8+ T cells sorted from blood, taken in a trial of the OX40 agonist ivuxolimab.

CDR3 DNA sequence: TGTGCCAGCAGCCCCACATGGGTAGGCACTAATGAAAAACTGTTTTTT. The encoded protein is CASSPTWVGTNEKLFF. The chain employs TRBV9 and TRBJ1-4; no clear D gene. CDR3 size: 16 residues. The germline V and J ends were trimmed by 4 bases and 2 bases, with 15 bases remaining between them. Germline V CDR1 and CDR2: SGDLS, YYNGEE.